This is a list of T cell receptor beta chains from one sample in a study of CD8 T cells in Susac syndrome. TCRdb itself ran the immunoSEQ multiplex PCR reads through MiXCR, one entry per CDR3 protein. Of 180,000 or so distinct CDR3 sequences in the sample, nearly 95% are singletons; the top ten hold about 0.096%. The sample taken for sequencing was CD4+ T cells from PBMCs. The receptors were sampled from a human donor with multiple sclerosis. CDR3s include the opening cysteine and the closing phenylalanine or tryptophan. D genes are given only for firm matches. Only part of the rows carry a size: once, few, many, or a class if the clone is expanded.

V	size	D	J	CDR3	DNA
TRBV3-1	.	.	TRBJ1-2	CASSQVDSSATF	TGTGCCAGCAGCCAAGTGGACAGCTCCGCAACCTTC
TRBV4-1	.	.	TRBJ2-3	CASSQDWATDTQYF	TGCGCCAGCAGCCAAGATTGGGCCACAGATACGCAGTATTTT
TRBV20-1	.	TRBD1	TRBJ2-5	CSASGTGSQETQYF	TGCAGTGCTTCCGGGACAGGGAGTCAAGAGACCCAGTACTTC
TRBV6-2/TRBV6-3	.	.	TRBJ2-7	CASSPTPGSGEQYF	TGTGCCAGCAGTCCTACCCCCGGGAGCGGCGAGCAGTACTTC
TRBV6-5	.	.	TRBJ1-2	CASSYNQGSYGYTF	TGTGCCAGCAGTTATAATCAGGGTAGCTATGGCTACACCTTC
TRBV7-9	.	.	TRBJ1-3	CASSPLPGRPYSGNTIYF	TGTGCCAGCAGCCCCCTGCCGGGCAGACCTTACTCTGGAAACACCATATATTTT
TRBV20-1	.	.	TRBJ1-5	CSAAGGNQPQHF	TGCAGTGCTGCAGGGGGCAATCAGCCCCAGCATTTT
TRBV5-4	.	.	TRBJ2-1	CASSPLDDEQFF	TGTGCCAGCAGCCCTTTAGACGATGAGCAGTTCTTC
TRBV13	few	.	TRBJ2-1	CASSSTYNEQFF	TGTGCCAGCAGCTCGACGTACAATGAGCAGTTCTTC
TRBV29-1	.	TRBD1	TRBJ1-2	CSVPGQANWAYGYTF	TGCAGCGTCCCGGGACAGGCCAACTGGGCCTATGGCTACACCTTC
TRBV7-9	.	TRBD2	TRBJ2-3	CASSSQAGGSTDTQYF	TGTGCCAGCAGCTCCCAGGCGGGGGGAAGCACAGATACGCAGTATTTT
TRBV6-5	.	.	TRBJ1-5	CASSSRGTGVGPQHF	TGTGCCAGCAGTTCGAGGGGGACCGGTGTTGGGCCCCAGCATTTT
TRBV20-1	.	TRBD2	TRBJ2-2	CSARDREAGGTGELFF	TGCAGTGCTAGAGATCGAGAAGCGGGAGGTACCGGGGAGCTGTTTTTT
TRBV15	.	.	TRBJ1-2	CATSGPSRLVYGYTF	TGTGCCACCAGCGGACCTTCCCGTCTGGTTTATGGCTACACCTTC
TRBV29-1	.	.	TRBJ1-5	CSVVLGGEWEPQHF	TGCAGCGTTGTGTTGGGGGGGGAGTGGGAGCCCCAGCATTTT
TRBV3-1	.	.	TRBJ2-7	CASSQATHYEQYF	TGTGCCAGCAGCCAAGCCACACACTACGAGCAGTACTTC
TRBV10-2	.	.	TRBJ2-7	CASSSTTYEQYF	TGCGCCAGCAGTTCGACGACCTACGAGCAGTACTTC
TRBV20-1	.	TRBD2	TRBJ2-1	CSARVQRRGGYNEQFF	TGCAGTGCTAGAGTCCAACGGCGGGGGGGCTACAATGAGCAGTTCTTC
TRBV6-4	.	TRBD1	TRBJ1-2	CAPWAGQGTGYTF	TGTGCCCCCTGGGCGGGACAGGGTACTGGCTACACCTTC
TRBV6-6	.	.	TRBJ1-5	CASEGNQPQHF	TGTGCCAGCGAAGGCAATCAGCCCCAGCATTTT
TRBV7-9	.	.	TRBJ2-1	CASSLSPQGYYNEQFF	TGTGCCAGCAGCTTATCTCCCCAGGGCTACTACAATGAGCAGTTCTTC
TRBV20-1	.	.	TRBJ1-3	CSVLDRSGNTIYF	TGCAGTGTTCTGGACCGCTCTGGAAACACCATATATTTT
TRBV27	.	.	TRBJ2-5	CASSSGKGETQYF	TGTGCCAGCAGTTCGGGAAAGGGGGAGACCCAGTACTTC
TRBV27	once	.	TRBJ2-7	CASSLSFTAVSSYEQYF	TGTGCCAGCAGCCTCTCATTTACGGCGGTGAGCTCCTACGAGCAGTACTTC
TRBV20-1	.	.	TRBJ2-5	CSGTPSGPKETQYF	TGCAGTGGAACCCCATCGGGCCCCAAAGAGACCCAGTACTTC
TRBV10-3	.	.	TRBJ1-2	CAVGDAEGYTF	TGTGCCGTGGGGGACGCCGAAGGCTACACCTTC
TRBV29-1	.	.	TRBJ2-3	CSATGHGGRTDTQYF	TGCAGCGCTACCGGGCACGGGGGTCGCACAGATACGCAGTATTTT
TRBV4-2	.	.	TRBJ2-7	CASSQDMLAPEQYF	TGTGCCAGCAGCCAAGATATGCTAGCTCCCGAGCAGTACTTC
TRBV7-2	.	.	TRBJ2-7	CASSFDRSSYEQYF	TGTGCCAGCAGCTTCGACAGAAGCTCCTACGAGCAGTACTTC
TRBV18	.	TRBD2	TRBJ2-7	CASSPPAGPHEQYF	TGTGCCAGCTCACCACCAGCGGGACCCCACGAGCAGTACTTC
TRBV29-1	.	TRBD1	TRBJ1-2	CSAGTGPNYGYTF	TGCAGCGCAGGGACAGGGCCTAACTATGGCTACACCTTC
TRBV11-1	once	TRBD2	TRBJ2-3	CASSSGTSGRRGTQYF	TGTGCCAGCAGCTCAGGGACTAGCGGGAGAAGGGGTACGCAGTATTTT
TRBV27	.	.	TRBJ1-1	CASSLSRMNTEAFF	TGTGCCAGCAGTTTATCCAGGATGAACACTGAAGCTTTCTTT
TRBV23-1	.	TRBD2	TRBJ2-3	CASSHGGDTDTQYF	TGCGCCAGCAGTCACGGGGGGGACACAGATACGCAGTATTTT
TRBV18	.	.	TRBJ2-3	CASSTFITDTQYF	TGTGCCAGCTCAACCTTTATCACAGATACGCAGTATTTT
TRBV5-1	.	.	TRBJ1-2	CASSFQLPNYGYTF	TGCGCCAGCAGCTTTCAGCTTCCTAACTATGGCTACACCTTC
TRBV20-1	once	.	TRBJ2-1	CSEKGRPPDNEQFF	TGCAGTGAGAAGGGACGCCCGCCTGACAATGAGCAGTTCTTC
TRBV6-1	few	TRBD2	TRBJ2-1	CASSPSGGNYNEQFF	TGTGCCAGCTCTCCAAGCGGGGGGAACTACAATGAGCAGTTCTTC
TRBV3-1	.	.	TRBJ2-1	CASRESGGITTLGEQFF	TGTGCCAGCAGAGAGTCTGGGGGCATCACGACCTTGGGGGAGCAGTTCTTC
TRBV23-1	.	TRBD1	TRBJ2-7	CASSQSGLTGNDHEQYF	TGCGCCAGCAGTCAATCCGGACTGACAGGGAACGACCACGAGCAGTACTTC
TRBV29-1	.	.	TRBJ2-5	CSSNTGTQETQYF	TGCAGCTCAAATACAGGGACTCAAGAGACCCAGTACTTC
TRBV29-1	.	.	TRBJ2-3	CSVMSGTHSGDTQYF	TGCAGCGTTATGTCGGGAACCCATTCGGGAGATACGCAGTATTTT